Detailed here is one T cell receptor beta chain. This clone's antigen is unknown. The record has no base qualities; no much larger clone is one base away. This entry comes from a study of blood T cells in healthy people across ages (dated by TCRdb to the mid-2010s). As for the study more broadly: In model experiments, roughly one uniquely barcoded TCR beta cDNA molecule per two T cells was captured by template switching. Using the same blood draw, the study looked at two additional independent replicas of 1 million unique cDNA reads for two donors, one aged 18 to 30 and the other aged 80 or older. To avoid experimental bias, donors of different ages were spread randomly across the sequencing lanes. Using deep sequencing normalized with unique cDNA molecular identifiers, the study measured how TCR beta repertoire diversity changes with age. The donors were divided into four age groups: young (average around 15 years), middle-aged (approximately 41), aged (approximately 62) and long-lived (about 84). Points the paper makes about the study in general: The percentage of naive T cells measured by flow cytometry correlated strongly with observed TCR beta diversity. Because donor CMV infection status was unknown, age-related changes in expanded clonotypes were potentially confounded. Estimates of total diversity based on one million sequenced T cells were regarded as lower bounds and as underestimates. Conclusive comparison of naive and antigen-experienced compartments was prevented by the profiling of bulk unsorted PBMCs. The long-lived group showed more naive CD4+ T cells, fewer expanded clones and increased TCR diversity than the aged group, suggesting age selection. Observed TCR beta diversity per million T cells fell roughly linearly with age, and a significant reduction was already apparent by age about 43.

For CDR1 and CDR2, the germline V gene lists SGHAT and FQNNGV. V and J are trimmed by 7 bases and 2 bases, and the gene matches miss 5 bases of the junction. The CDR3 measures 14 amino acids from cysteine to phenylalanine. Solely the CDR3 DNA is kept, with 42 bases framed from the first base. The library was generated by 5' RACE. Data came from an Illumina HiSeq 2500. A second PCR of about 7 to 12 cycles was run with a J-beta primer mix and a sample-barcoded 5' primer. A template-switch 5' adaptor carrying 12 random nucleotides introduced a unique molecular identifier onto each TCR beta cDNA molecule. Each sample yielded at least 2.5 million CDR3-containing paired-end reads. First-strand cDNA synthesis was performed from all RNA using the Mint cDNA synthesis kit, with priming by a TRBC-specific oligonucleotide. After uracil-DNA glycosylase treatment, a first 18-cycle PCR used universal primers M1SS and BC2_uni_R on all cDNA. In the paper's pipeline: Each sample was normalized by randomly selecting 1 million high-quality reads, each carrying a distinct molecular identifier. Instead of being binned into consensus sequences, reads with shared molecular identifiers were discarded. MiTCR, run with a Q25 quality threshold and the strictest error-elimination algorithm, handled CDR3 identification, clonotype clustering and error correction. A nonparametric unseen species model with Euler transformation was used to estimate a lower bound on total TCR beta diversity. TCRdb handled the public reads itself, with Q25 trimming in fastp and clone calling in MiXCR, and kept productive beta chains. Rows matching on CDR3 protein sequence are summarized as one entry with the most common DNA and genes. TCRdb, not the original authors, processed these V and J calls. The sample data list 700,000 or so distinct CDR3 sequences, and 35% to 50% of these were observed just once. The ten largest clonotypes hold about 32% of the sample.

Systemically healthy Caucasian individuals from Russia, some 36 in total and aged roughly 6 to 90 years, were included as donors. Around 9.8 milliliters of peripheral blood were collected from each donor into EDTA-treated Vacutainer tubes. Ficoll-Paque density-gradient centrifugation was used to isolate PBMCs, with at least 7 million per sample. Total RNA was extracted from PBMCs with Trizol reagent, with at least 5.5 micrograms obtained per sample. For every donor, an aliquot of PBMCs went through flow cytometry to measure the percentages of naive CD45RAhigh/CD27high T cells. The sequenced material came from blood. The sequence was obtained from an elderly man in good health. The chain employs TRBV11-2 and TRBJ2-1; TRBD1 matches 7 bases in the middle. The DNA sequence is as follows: TGTGCCAGCATACCGACAGGGCCCTACAATGAGCAGTTCTTC. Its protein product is CASIPTGPYNEQFF.